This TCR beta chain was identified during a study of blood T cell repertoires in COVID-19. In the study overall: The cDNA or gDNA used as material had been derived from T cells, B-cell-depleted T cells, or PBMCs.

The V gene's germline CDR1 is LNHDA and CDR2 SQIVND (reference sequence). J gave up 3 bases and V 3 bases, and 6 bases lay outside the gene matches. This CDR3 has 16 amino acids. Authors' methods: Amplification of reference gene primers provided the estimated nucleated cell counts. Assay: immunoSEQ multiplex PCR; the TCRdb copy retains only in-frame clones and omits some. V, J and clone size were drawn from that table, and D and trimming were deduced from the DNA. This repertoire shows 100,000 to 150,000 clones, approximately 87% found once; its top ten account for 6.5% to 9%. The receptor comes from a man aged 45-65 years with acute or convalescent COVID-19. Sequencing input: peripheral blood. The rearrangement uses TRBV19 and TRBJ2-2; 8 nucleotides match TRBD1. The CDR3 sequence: CASSISGTGDTGELFF. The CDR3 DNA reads TGTGCCAGTAGTATTTCCGGGACAGGAGACACCGGGGAGCTGTTTTTT.